Listed here are 12 T cell receptor beta chains from one sample, sequenced in a study of T cell repertoires in cytomegalovirus infection. TCRdb reprocessed the reads with MiXCR, giving one entry per CDR3 protein. The sample carries roughly 990,000 distinct CDR3 sequences, around 30% recorded once. Their antigen targets remain unknown. The specimen comprised cultured CD8+ T cells from PBMCs, sampled from culture after CMV antigen stimulation. The receptor source for this set is a human donor in good health (CMV status not recorded). Some clones in this sample may be carry-over from other donors' samples.

This clonotype appeared a few times. The J gene is TRBJ2-7, the V gene TRBV7-2; D unclear. Germline V lookup: CDR1 SGHTA, CDR2 FQGNSA. This CDR3 has 12 residues. V lost 2 bases and J lost 6, with 8 bases in between. As DNA, the CDR3 is TGTGCCAGCAGCTTAATAGCCCTCGAGCAGTACTTC. This sequence encodes CASSLIALEQYF.

There are a few counts of this clonotype. The rearrangement uses TRBV29-1 and TRBJ1-3, with no clear D. Between the trimmed V and J ends, which lost 6 bases and 0 bases, there was a span of 6 bases. The CDR3 is made up of 12 amino acids. CDR1 SQVTM and CDR2 ANQGSEA come from the germline V gene. The CDR3 coding sequence is TGCAGCGTGGATACCTCTGGAAACACCATATATTTT. Translating it yields CSVDTSGNTIYF.

This clonotype appeared a few times. The rearrangement joins TRBV24-1 to TRBJ2-2; TRBD1 is a possible D gene (5 bases). The length of the CDR3 is 16 residues. CDR1 is KGHDR, CDR2 SFDVKD, per germline. V lost 0 bases, J lost 0 bases, and 7 bases lay in between. In nucleotides, the CDR3 is TGTGCCACCAGTGATTTGCTCAGGGCGAACACCGGGGAGCTGTTTTTT. It is translated as CATSDLLRANTGELFF.

The chain couples TRBV27 to TRBJ1-1; D not certain. CDR1 is MNHEY and CDR2 is SMNVEV in the germline V gene (reference sequence). This CDR3 spans 14 amino acids. V was pared by 5 bases and J by 0 bases, with 10 bases between. The CDR3 spells CASSPLPVNTEAFF. For the CDR3, the DNA is TGTGCCAGCAGTCCCCTACCAGTGAACACTGAAGCTTTCTTT.

V is TRBV4-1 and J is TRBJ2-1; 9 nucleotides agree with TRBD1. Trimming took 4 bases from V and 2 from J; bases not matched to a gene: 6. Per the germline V gene, CDR1 is MGHRA and CDR2 is YSYEKL. The CDR3 is 16 amino acids. The CDR3 DNA follows: TGCGCCAGCAGCCCCGGGACAGGGACTGCCTACAATGAGCAGTTCTTC. It encodes CASSPGTGTAYNEQFF.

The chain employs TRBV9 and TRBJ2-5, with D uncertain. Germline assignment: CDR1 SGDLS and CDR2 YYNGEE. V was clipped by 5 bases and J by 2 bases, with 19 bases between them. The CDR3 extends over 16 amino acids. DNA for the CDR3: TGTGCCAGCAGTACAAGAAGGATAGGCCATCAAGAGACCCAGTACTTC. Translating gives CASSTRRIGHQETQYF.

Worth noting for this clonotype: A much larger clone lies one base from this, so it may be a read error. This chain connects TRBV7-6 to TRBJ1-1; possible D gene TRBD1, 5 bases. This CDR3 is 16 amino acids long. The germline gives CDR1 SGHVS, CDR2 FNYEAQ. V lost 4 bases and J 0 bases, leaving 15 bases between the germline ends. The DNA for the CDR3 is TGTGCCAGCAGCTCGCCTAGGGGAGGCATGAACACTGAAGCTTTCTTT. This translates into CASSSPRGGMNTEAFF.

At least ten counts were recorded for this clonotype. The chain carries TRBV7-8 and TRBJ2-1, with 7 positions matching TRBD2. The ends lost 5 bases at V and 8 bases at J; junction bases unmatched: 9. The CDR3 covers 14 residues. The germline V gene encodes CDR1 SGHVS and CDR2 FQNEAQ. For the CDR3, the DNA is TGTGCCAGCAGCGTCGGACTAGTCGTACATGAGCAGTTCTTC. Protein sequence: CASSVGLVVHEQFF.

The chain employs TRBV11-2 and TRBJ2-7; D gene unclear. CDR3 size: 14 residues. V lost 2 bases and J 0 bases, leaving 8 bases between the germline ends. CDR1 is SGHAT, CDR2 FQNNGV, per germline. CDR3 loop: CASSLPLSSYEQYF. The CDR3 nucleotides are TGTGCCAGCAGCTTACCACTCAGCTCCTACGAGCAGTACTTC.

This clonotype came up many times. The chain employs TRBV7-2 and TRBJ2-3, with 8 nucleotides matching TRBD1. The CDR3 has 14 residues. The germline CDR1 and CDR2 sequences are SGHTA and FQGNSA. V lost 7 bases and J lost 4; bases outside the gene matches: 7. The CDR3 sequence: CASTGTGPADTQYF. DNA for the CDR3: TGTGCCAGCACCGGGACAGGACCCGCAGATACGCAGTATTTT.

There are a few counts of this clonotype. The V and J genes are TRBV19 and TRBJ2-2; a possible D gene is TRBD1 (6 bases). The length of the CDR3 is 14 residues. Trimming cost V 4 bases and J 9 bases, with 15 bases left between them. Germline V CDR1 and CDR2: LNHDA, SQIVND (reference sequence). CDR3 region: CASSKAGDFRELFF. Here the CDR3 DNA reads TGTGCCAGTAGTAAGGCAGGGGATTTTCGGGAGCTGTTTTTT.

This clonotype turned up a few times. The V gene is TRBV6-5, the J gene TRBJ2-2, with TRBD2 matching 9 bases. This CDR3 spans 13 amino acids. Germline CDR1 is MNHEY and CDR2 is SVGAGI. J was trimmed by 2 bases and V by 11 bases; bases with no gene match: 3. The chain's CDR3 is CAVAGVNTGELFF. DNA for the CDR3: TGTGCCGTAGCGGGGGTCAACACCGGGGAGCTGTTTTTT.